The next 23 T cell receptor beta chains were all read from a single sample in a study of CD8 T cells in ankylosing spondylitis. TCRdb analysed the 5' RACE reads with MiXCR anew, one entry per CDR3 protein. The data hold roughly 130,000 distinct CDR3 sequences, with around 9% observed a single time. What was sequenced was blood, either unsorted or a sorted T cell fraction (not recorded which). The receptors shown here come from a male donor with ankylosing spondylitis or in good health (not recorded which).

The table lists this clonotype with many counts. The chain's CDR3 is CSATRGGLPGEQYF. The CDR3 DNA is TGCAGTGCTACCCGGGGAGGACTCCCGGGGGAGCAGTACTTC. V is TRBV20-1 and J is TRBJ2-7, with D possibly being TRBD2 (6 bases). Trimming shortened V by 4 bases and J by 7 bases, and 20 bases separated the two germline ends. The CDR3 extends over 14 amino acids. Germline assignment: CDR1 DFQATT and CDR2 SNEGSKA (reference sequence).

This clonotype was found a few times. The chain employs TRBV7-8 and TRBJ2-1; D unresolved. Trimming took off 2 bases at V and 0 bases at J, with 14 bases between the two ends. The germline V gene encodes CDR1 SGHVS and CDR2 FQNEAQ. CDR3 length: 17 residues. The CDR3 nucleotides are TGTGCCAGCAGCTTAACGGTGCAACCAAGCTCCTACAATGAGCAGTTCTTC. This gives the protein CASSLTVQPSSYNEQFF.

Ten or more counts support this clonotype. The gene calls are TRBV20-1 and TRBJ2-5; no firm D call. The germline V and J ends were trimmed by 1 base and 2 bases, with 11 bases remaining between them. Germline V lookup: CDR1 DFQATT, CDR2 SNEGSKA (reference sequence). The CDR3 runs 14 residues. CDR3 sequence: CSARVSPVQETQYF. The CDR3 coding sequence is TGCAGTGCTAGAGTTTCGCCGGTACAAGAGACCCAGTACTTC.

This clonotype was seen at least ten times. The gene calls are TRBV11-3 and TRBJ1-1; D ambiguous. The V end lost 2 bases, the J end lost 6 bases, and 16 bases lay between the germline ends. Germline-derived CDR1 and CDR2 are SGHNT and YENEEA. This CDR3 is 15 amino acids long. The CDR3 bases are TGTGCCAGCAGCTTAAGCGAGCGCCATAAAGCTGAAGCTTTCTTT. It is translated as CASSLSERHKAEAFF.

This clonotype was observed at least ten times. The chain couples TRBV20-1 to TRBJ2-1; D perhaps matches TRBD1 (5 bases). The V gene's germline CDR1 is DFQATT and CDR2 SNEGSKA (reference sequence). Trimming removed 6 bases from V and 8 bases from J, with 14 bases in between. This CDR3 contains 12 residues. In DNA, the CDR3 is TGCAGTGCAGGACGGGTCAGGGATGAGCAGTTCTTC. It translates to CSAGRVRDEQFF.

This clonotype was counted ten times or more. The chain joins TRBV5-1 to TRBJ1-2, with unresolved D. Trimming stripped 2 bases from V and 7 bases from J, with 12 bases between. The CDR3 is 13 amino acids. Germline CDR1 and CDR2: SGHRS and YFSETQ. CDR3 loop: CASSFDNSGGYTF. The CDR3 DNA sequence: TGCGCCAGCAGCTTCGACAACTCCGGTGGCTACACCTTC.

This clonotype showed up just a few times. This rearrangement joins TRBV3-1 to TRBJ2-7; 7 bases align to TRBD2. The germline CDR1 and CDR2 sequences are LGHDT and YNNKEL (reference sequence). The J segment lost 1 base and the V segment lost 4 bases, leaving 10 bases of the junction unmatched. The CDR3 has 16 amino acids. CDR3 amino acids: CASSRNWAGESYEQYF. The CDR3 nucleotides read TGTGCCAGCAGCCGCAACTGGGCGGGAGAGTCCTACGAGCAGTACTTC.

Many counts were recorded for this clonotype. J is TRBJ2-5 and V is TRBV12-3 or TRBV12-4, with no clear D. This CDR3 is 12 amino acids long. Trimming removed 2 bases from V and 5 bases from J, with 6 bases in between. The DNA of the CDR3 is TGTGCCAGCAGTTTACTCCGGGAGACCCAGTACTTC. Translating it yields CASSLLRETQYF.

This clonotype was recorded at least ten times. The chain combines TRBV7-2 with TRBJ2-1, with a tentative D call TRBD2 (5 bases). The V gene's germline CDR1 is SGHTA and CDR2 FQGNSA. The CDR3 runs to 15 residues. V shed 0 bases and J shed 5 bases, with 11 bases lying between them. The CDR3 here is CASSLAASPNNEQFF. CDR3 coding DNA: TGTGCCAGCAGCTTAGCGGCTAGCCCGAACAATGAGCAGTTCTTC.

A remark on this clonotype: This could be a read error, since a much larger clone is one nucleotide away. The rearrangement links TRBV20-1 to TRBJ1-1, with D uncertain. Germline V gene lookup returns CDR1 DFQATT and CDR2 SNEGSKA (reference sequence). This CDR3 comprises 16 residues. CDR3 in DNA: TGCTGTGCTAGCCGCCTGGAGACGGGAATGAACACTGAAGCTTTCTTT. Its translation is CCASRLETGMNTEAFF.

This clonotype was observed many times. The V call is TRBV12-3 or TRBV12-4, the J call TRBJ2-7, with 7 bases identical to TRBD1. CDR3 size: 15 residues. V gave up 5 bases and J gave up 2 bases; unmatched junction bases: 9. This CDR3 is CASSITGAGTYEQYF. The CDR3 DNA reads TGTGCCAGCAGTATAACAGGGGCTGGAACCTACGAGCAGTACTTC.

The table lists this clonotype with many counts. The rearrangement uses TRBV5-1 and TRBJ2-5, with D possibly matching TRBD1 (6 bases). Germline V gene lookup returns CDR1 SGHRS and CDR2 YFSETQ. V lost 0 bases and J lost 5, with 11 bases in between. This CDR3 comprises 14 residues. For the CDR3, the DNA is TGCGCCAGCAGCTTGGGGGGACACCGGGAGACCCAGTACTTC. This gives the protein CASSLGGHRETQYF.

This clonotype has ten or more counts. The chain has TRBV28 and TRBJ2-3; a weak D match, TRBD2 (5 bases). The CDR3 has 13 amino acids. V was cut by 6 bases and J by 2 bases, with 9 bases left in between. Germline CDR1 reads MDHEN; CDR2 reads SYDVKM. CDR3 protein: CASRADFTDTQYF. In DNA, the CDR3 is TGTGCCAGCAGGGCGGACTTCACAGATACGCAGTATTTT.

This clonotype was detected a few times. This chain uses TRBV30 with TRBJ2-1; TRBD2 matches at 10 bases. CDR3 length: 13 amino acids. Germline V lookup: CDR1 GTSNPN, CDR2 SVGIG (reference sequence). Trimming removed 7 bases from V and 4 bases from J; junction bases left unmatched: 4. CDR3 nucleotide sequence: TGTGCCTTAAGGACTAGCGGATACAATGAGCAGTTCTTC. Protein: CALRTSGYNEQFF. Full variable domain (missing parts from reference TRBV30 and TRBJ2-1): SQTIHQWPATLVQPVGSPLSLECTVEGTSNPNLYWYRQAAGRGLQLLFYSVGIGQISSEVPQNLSASRPQDRQFILSSKKLLLSDSGFYLCALRTSGYNEQFFGPGTRLTVL.

There are many counts of this clonotype. The junction departs from germline at one end; a sequencing error may be responsible. The rearrangement uses TRBV7-2 and TRBJ2-1; 10 bases line up with TRBD2. Germline assignment: CDR1 SGHTA and CDR2 FQGNSA. This CDR3 is built from 15 residues. CDR3 in amino acids: CASSLAGVSIGEQFF. CDR3 coding DNA: TGTGCCAGCAGCCTAGCGGGAGTATCGATCGGTGAGCAGTTCTTC.

Ten or more counts support this clonotype. The chain recombines TRBV19 with TRBJ1-1; D perhaps matches TRBD1 (6 bases). The CDR3 is 18 residues long. V lost 0 bases, J lost 2 bases, and 19 bases lay in between. Germline CDR1 reads LNHDA; CDR2 reads SQIVND (reference sequence). DNA of the CDR3: TGTGCCAGTAGTATAGAAATCCTCCGGGACAAACTAAACACTGAAGCTTTCTTT. This sequence encodes CASSIEILRDKLNTEAFF.

This clonotype has a handful of counts. This rearrangement joins TRBV6-4 to TRBJ2-1, with TRBD2 matching over 16 bases. The length of the CDR3 is 24 residues. Germline CDR1 and CDR2: MRHNA and SNTAGT. V trimming: 5 bases; J trimming: 4 bases; junction bases outside the gene matches: 26. The CDR3, as DNA: TGTGCCAGCAGTCACCCTGAGGGTTGGGGCTCTGGGACTAGCGGGAGGGAGATATACAATGAGCAGTTCTTC. Its protein product is CASSHPEGWGSGTSGREIYNEQFF.

V and J are TRBV20-1 and TRBJ2-5; possible D gene TRBD1, 6 bases. Germline CDR1 reads DFQATT; CDR2 reads SNEGSKA (reference sequence). The CDR3 sequence is 11 residues long. The CDR3 loop is CRGARGETQYF. The CDR3 DNA is TGCAGGGGGGCAAGAGGGGAGACCCAGTACTTC.

This clonotype came up many times. The chain uses TRBV28 and TRBJ2-5, with 7 bases lining up with TRBD2. Germline lookup yields CDR1 MDHEN and CDR2 SYDVKM. With V trimmed by 3 bases and J by 4 bases, 11 bases remained unmatched. The CDR3 has 16 residues. CDR3 sequence reads: CASSLRGRAGGETQYF. Here the CDR3 DNA reads TGTGCCAGCAGTTTGAGAGGGAGGGCCGGAGGAGAGACCCAGTACTTC.

V is TRBV28 and J is TRBJ2-7; maybe TRBD1 (6 bases). The CDR3 runs to 13 residues. The V gene lost 6 bases and the J gene lost 2 bases, with 11 bases spanning the gap. CDR1 is MDHEN and CDR2 is SYDVKM in the germline V gene. The CDR3 protein is CASRQGMAYEQYF. Written as DNA, the CDR3 is TGTGCCAGCAGACAGGGTATGGCCTACGAGCAGTACTTC.

This clonotype was seen repeatedly, ten times or more. The chain employs TRBV13 and TRBJ2-3, with 7 bases fitting TRBD2. This CDR3 is 16 amino acids long. J lost 0 bases, V lost 6 bases, and 9 bases had no gene match. CDR1 PRHDT and CDR2 FYEKMQ come from the germline V gene (reference sequence). DNA of the CDR3: TGTGCCAGCAGTGCCCCGGGGGGTATTAGCACAGATACGCAGTATTTT. Residues: CASSAPGGISTDTQYF. Full variable domain (rest looked up from reference TRBV13 and TRBJ2-3): AAGVIQSPRHLIKEKRETATLKCYPIPRHDTVYWYQQGPGQDPQFLISFYEKMQSDKGSIPDRFSAQQFSDYHSELNMSSLELGDSALYFCASSAPGGISTDTQYFGPGTRLTVL.

This clonotype was counted ten times or more. The CDR3 DNA reads as TGTGCCAGCAGCCCTCTCAACGGGGAGCTGTTTTTT. Its translation is CASSPLNGELFF. The rearrangement joins TRBV3-1 to TRBJ2-2; no clear D gene. CDR3 length: 12 residues. Germline V gene lookup returns CDR1 LGHDT and CDR2 YNNKEL (reference sequence). Between the trimmed V and J ends, which lost 4 bases and 7 bases, there was a span of 7 bases. The full variable domain, in which reference TRBV3-1 and TRBJ2-2 provide the parts outside the CDR3, is DTAVSQTPKYLVTQMGNDKSIKCEQNLGHDTMYWYKQDSKKFLKIMFSYNNKELIINETVPNRFSPKSPDKAHLNLHINSLELGDSAVYFCASSPLNGELFFGEGSRLTVL.

This clonotype occurred a few times. V usage is TRBV6-1 and J usage is TRBJ1-1, with D unclear. CDR3 size: 14 residues. Trimming pared 6 bases from V and 0 bases from J, leaving 11 bases between. Germline V gene lookup returns CDR1 MNHNS and CDR2 SASEGT. This CDR3 reads CASRPLVVNTEAFF. The CDR3 DNA sequence: TGTGCCAGCAGACCCCTCGTAGTGAACACTGAAGCTTTCTTT.